The clone carrying this T cell receptor (beta chain) has at least ten counts. Its antigen is still unknown. This specimen comes from a study of beta chain features in type 1 diabetes. Study-level findings and limits: Within each of all four CD4+ subsets, Type 1 diabetes patients had TCRB CDR3s that were moderately but significantly shorter.

Expressed TCRB transcripts were sequenced because the entire RNA isolate underwent reverse transcription. Produced via immunoSEQ multiplex PCR; TCRdb's table is partial and in-frame only. The table shows about 140,000 clones, with around 13% occurring only once. The V gene lost 7 bases and the J gene lost 0 bases, with 15 bases spanning the gap. The CDR3 contains 16 residues. This chain joins TRBV23-1 and TRBJ2-2; D ambiguous. TRBV23-1 is treated as an ORF (open reading frame) with a function not yet certain. The TCR originated in a man in his late teens or twenties with type 1 diabetes. Material for sequencing was central memory CD4+ T cells from blood. The CDR3 region is CASKGTPPANTGELFF. The DNA of the CDR3 is TGCGCCAGCAAGGGCACGCCGCCGGCGAACACCGGGGAGCTGTTTTTT.